These T cell receptor beta chains were read from a single sample in a study of T cells in Graves' hyperthyroidism and ophthalmopathy. TCRdb re-derived calls from the multiplex PCR reads in MiXCR, one entry per CDR3 protein. The top ten hold around 7.5% of the sample, which has roughly 630,000 distinct CDR3 sequences, about 15% seen once. Material for sequencing was blood. All receptors derive from a woman in her twenties or thirties with Graves' hyperthyroidism. The CDR3 runs from the conserved cysteine through the conserved F or W. Fields, in order: D gene, J gene, V gene, clone size, CDR3 length, CDR3 protein, CDR3 DNA. A D gene is named only where the DNA matches it firmly. The listing skips clone size in some rows; elsewhere it reads once, few, many or a size class.

>-|TRBJ2-3|TRBV7-3|few|14
CASSLTDLSNTQYF
TGTGCCAGCAGCTTAACGGACCTCTCTAATACGCAGTATTTT
>-|TRBJ2-2|TRBV29-1|-|13
CSGAVALTGELFF
TGCAGCGGGGCGGTAGCGCTGACCGGGGAGCTGTTTTTT
>-|TRBJ2-7|TRBV6-5|many|16
CASSYDRDRNSYEQYF
TGTGCCAGCAGTTACGACCGGGACCGAAACTCCTACGAGCAGTACTTC
>TRBD2|TRBJ2-7|TRBV14|few|15
CASRHTSGSTYEQYF
TGTGCCAGCAGACACACTAGCGGGAGTACCTACGAGCAGTACTTC
>-|TRBJ2-3|TRBV6-9|-|13
CASSYQDFDTQYF
TGTGCCAGCAGTTACCAGGACTTCGATACGCAGTATTTT
>TRBD2|TRBJ2-2|TRBV7-2|many|23
CASSQKEQREGYRTATNTGELFF
TGTGCCAGCAGCCAGAAAGAGCAGCGGGAGGGCTACAGAACCGCTACGAACACCGGGGAGCTGTTTTTT
>-|TRBJ2-1|TRBV24-1|few|16
CATSDTTVSSYNEQFF
TGTGCCACCAGTGATACTACTGTGAGCTCCTACAATGAGCAGTTCTTC
>TRBD1|TRBJ2-1|TRBV5-1|many|14
CASSTGQGNNEQFF
TGCGCCAGCAGCACGGGACAGGGAAACAATGAGCAGTTCTTC
>-|TRBJ1-3|TRBV28|many|15
CASSSVSASGNTIYF
TGTGCCAGCAGTTCGGTCTCGGCCTCTGGAAACACCATATATTTT
>-|TRBJ2-7|TRBV7-9|-|13
CASSSSGGHEQYF
TGTGCCAGCAGCTCCTCGGGGGGCCACGAGCAGTACTTC
>-|TRBJ2-2|TRBV9|-|14
CASTSGPNTGELFF
TGTGCCAGCACAAGCGGGCCGAACACCGGGGAGCTGTTTTTT
>-|TRBJ1-1|TRBV4-3|few|15
CASSQDLTGQVRAFF
TGCGCCAGCAGCCAAGATCTGACAGGACAAGTTCGGGCTTTCTTT
>-|TRBJ2-5|TRBV2|many|11
CASSVYETQYF
TGTGCCAGCAGTGTTTACGAGACCCAGTACTTC
>-|TRBJ2-3|TRBV20-1|many|15
CSARVGSWVADTQYF
TGCAGTGCTAGGGTGGGTAGCTGGGTTGCAGATACGCAGTATTTT
>-|TRBJ2-1|TRBV6-1|many|16
CASSPRGTPSYNEQFF
TGTGCCAGCAGTCCTAGAGGGACCCCCTCCTACAATGAGCAGTTCTTC
>-|TRBJ2-3|TRBV18|many|13
CASSRTGADTQYF
TGTGCCAGCTCACGAACAGGTGCAGATACGCAGTATTTT
>TRBD2|TRBJ2-3|TRBV12-5|-|17
CASGDAGTSGVGDTQYF
TGTGCTAGTGGCGACGCCGGGACTAGCGGGGTGGGAGATACGCAGTATTTT
>TRBD1|TRBJ1-1|TRBV29-1|few|14
CSVLIRDRATEAFF
TGCAGCGTTCTTATCCGGGACAGGGCGACTGAAGCTTTCTTT
>TRBD2|TRBJ2-1|TRBV20-1|many|12
CRPGGRANEQFF
TGCAGGCCCGGAGGGAGGGCCAATGAGCAGTTCTTC
>TRBD1|TRBJ1-2|TRBV27|-|14
CASRETGGGYGYTF
TGTGCCAGCAGAGAGACAGGGGGCGGCTATGGCTACACCTTC
>TRBD2|TRBJ2-7|TRBV4-1|-|17
CASSNPGLAGLPYEQYF
TGCGCCAGCAGCAACCCGGGACTAGCGGGACTACCCTACGAGCAGTACTTC
>-|TRBJ2-4|TRBV19|-|14
CASSIQVAKNIQYF
TGTGCCAGTAGTATTCAAGTAGCCAAAAACATTCAGTACTTC
>-|TRBJ2-4|TRBV20-1|many|12
CSARGLGGIQYF
TGCAGTGCTAGAGGACTAGGCGGCATTCAGTACTTC
>-|TRBJ2-1|TRBV20-1|many|11
CSARVANEQFF
TGCAGTGCTAGAGTGGCAAATGAGCAGTTCTTC
>TRBD2|TRBJ2-7|TRBV7-9|many|16
CASSLGLAGVTYEQYF
TGTGCCAGCAGCTTGGGACTAGCGGGAGTAACCTACGAGCAGTACTTC
>TRBD2|TRBJ2-3|TRBV7-2|many|15
CASRLWGRAVDTQYF
TGTGCCAGCAGGTTATGGGGGAGGGCCGTAGATACGCAGTATTTT
>TRBD1|TRBJ2-1|TRBV6-1|many|15
CASRGQSLSYNEQFF
TGTGCCAGCAGGGGACAGTCACTCTCCTACAATGAGCAGTTCTTC
>TRBD2|TRBJ2-1|TRBV20-1|few|16
CSARLAGGPAYNEQFF
TGCAGTGCTAGGCTAGCGGGAGGCCCAGCCTACAATGAGCAGTTCTTC
>TRBD2|TRBJ2-7|TRBV10-3|many|15
CAISSSGSGPYEQYF
TGTGCCATCAGTAGCAGCGGGAGTGGCCCCTACGAGCAGTACTTC
>-|TRBJ1-2|TRBV6-2/TRBV6-3|few|13
CASTYRADYGYTF
TGTGCCAGCACCTACAGGGCTGACTATGGCTACACCTTC
>-|TRBJ2-1|TRBV7-6|many|14
CASSLARGPHEQFF
TGTGCCAGCAGCTTAGCGCGGGGACCCCATGAGCAGTTCTTC
>-|TRBJ1-4|TRBV7-9|once|13
CASGWQGNEKLFF
TGTGCCAGCGGGTGGCAGGGGAATGAAAAACTGTTTTTT
>-|TRBJ2-5|TRBV20-1|many|11
CSASRQETQYF
TGCAGTGCCAGTAGACAAGAGACCCAGTACTTC
>-|TRBJ1-6|TRBV20-1|-|15
CSALNRGLSNSPLHF
TGCAGTGCCCTAAACAGAGGGCTTTCCAATTCACCCCTCCACTTT
>-|TRBJ2-3|TRBV4-2|few|13
CASSQGEADTQYF
TGTGCCAGCAGCCAAGGAGAGGCAGATACGCAGTATTTT
>-|TRBJ1-5|TRBV28|-|17
CASRGPLGGNSNQPQHF
TGTGCCAGCAGAGGGCCTTTGGGGGGAAATAGCAATCAGCCCCAGCATTTT
>-|TRBJ2-7|TRBV3-1|-|15
CASSQAEDSFYEQYF
TGTGCCAGCAGCCAAGCGGAGGACAGTTTCTACGAGCAGTACTTC
>-|TRBJ2-7|TRBV24-1|few|13
CATSGDSFNEQYF
TGTGCCACCAGTGGGGATAGCTTCAATGAGCAGTACTTC
>TRBD2|TRBJ2-7|TRBV20-1|many|14
CSARSSGWFGEQYF
TGCAGTGCTAGATCTAGCGGTTGGTTTGGTGAGCAGTACTTC
>-|TRBJ1-4|TRBV12-3/TRBV12-4|many|14
CASSRPPGNEKLFF
TGTGCCAGCAGTCGTCCCCCGGGCAATGAAAAACTGTTTTTT
>TRBD2|TRBJ2-7|TRBV20-1|many|16
CSARSLAPLRSYEQYF
TGCAGTGCTAGGTCACTAGCGCCTCTACGGTCCTACGAGCAGTACTTC
>TRBD1|TRBJ1-2|TRBV7-8|many|16
CASSFGLTGHVYGYTF
TGTGCCAGCAGCTTCGGATTGACAGGGCATGTCTATGGCTACACCTTC
>TRBD1|TRBJ2-5|TRBV12-3/TRBV12-4|-|12
CASRADDRAKYF
TGTGCCAGCAGAGCCGACGACAGGGCAAAGTACTTC
>-|TRBJ2-1|TRBV9|few|18
CASSVDLSGANTARSQFF
TGTGCCAGCAGCGTAGATCTTTCGGGGGCTAATACCGCTAGGTCGCAGTTCTTC
>TRBD1|TRBJ1-2|TRBV18|few|16
CASSPPWGQANYGYTF
TGTGCCAGCTCACCACCGTGGGGACAGGCAAACTATGGCTACACCTTC
>-|TRBJ1-2|TRBV6-1|few|17
CASSEIRDPGSNYGYTF
TGTGCCAGCAGTGAGATCCGGGACCCAGGGTCAAACTATGGCTACACCTTC
>-|TRBJ1-1|TRBV5-1|many|14
CASRPGPTNAEAFF
TGCGCCAGCCGACCCGGGCCGACTAACGCTGAAGCTTTCTTT
>-|TRBJ2-5|TRBV18|few|18
CASSPPFNSGGYQETQYF
TGTGCCAGCTCACCACCGTTTAATTCAGGGGGGTACCAAGAGACCCAGTACTTC
>TRBD1|TRBJ1-2|TRBV11-2|-|15
CASSQGGQGADGYTF
TGTGCCAGCAGCCAGGGGGGACAGGGGGCGGATGGCTACACCTTC
>TRBD2|TRBJ2-1|TRBV5-1|many|15
CASSLTSGSIDEQFF
TGTGCCAGCAGCTTGACGAGCGGGAGTATCGATGAGCAGTTCTTC
>-|TRBJ2-1|TRBV7-2|many|15
CASSLAGGAYNEQFF
TGTGCCAGCAGCTTAGCGGGCGGGGCCTACAATGAGCAGTTCTTC
>TRBD2|TRBJ2-5|TRBV7-3|once|21
CASSLYPSGGIGLAGAETQYF
TGTGCCAGCAGCTTATACCCCTCCGGGGGGATCGGACTAGCGGGAGCAGAGACCCAGTACTTC
>-|TRBJ1-1|TRBV5-1|many|14
CASSLRPGNTEAFF
TGCGCCAGCAGCCTTCGACCGGGGAACACTGAAGCTTTCTTT
>-|TRBJ2-3|TRBV12-3/TRBV12-4|many|15
CASKYSGDPTDTQYF
TGTGCCAGCAAATATAGTGGGGACCCCACAGATACGCAGTATTTT
>TRBD2|TRBJ2-1|TRBV2|many|16
CASSLAGGDIYNEQFF
TGTGCCAGCAGTTTAGCGGGAGGGGACATATACAATGAGCAGTTCTTC
>TRBD1|TRBJ1-2|TRBV6-1|few|15
CASSRTGATNYGYAF
TGTGCCAGCAGTCGTACAGGGGCTACTAACTATGGCTACGCCTTC